The 16 T cell receptor beta chains reported below all come from one sample, sequenced in a study of identical twins. TCRdb ran MiXCR on the 5' RACE reads and lists one entry per CDR3 protein. The sample records 350,000 or so distinct CDR3 sequences, approximately 9.1% being singletons. Sequenced material: naive T cells sorted from blood. The receptors originated from a woman between 45 and 65 years old in good health.

The J gene is TRBJ1-5, the V gene TRBV21-1. TRBV21-1 is a documented pseudogene. CDR3 size: 16 residues. CDR3 in DNA: TGTGCCAGCAGCAAAGGTTGGGGTAATTGCAATCAGCCCCAGCATTTT. Its protein is CASSKGWGNCNQPQHF.

The V gene is TRBV25-1, the J gene TRBJ2-5; the D gene could be TRBD1 or TRBD2 (5 bases each). Germline V CDR1 and CDR2: MGHDK, SYGVNS. The length of the CDR3 is 13 residues. V was trimmed by 6 bases and J by 5 bases, leaving 13 bases between them. CDR3 protein: CASSTPGTETQYF. CDR3 nucleotides: TGTGCCAGCAGCACCCCCGGGACGGAGACCCAGTACTTC. Full variable domain (missing parts from reference TRBV25-1 and TRBJ2-5): EADIYQTPRYLVIGTGKKITLECSQTMGHDKMYWYQQDPGMELHLIHYSYGVNSTEKGDLSSESTVSRIRTEHFPLTLESARPSHTSQYLCASSTPGTETQYFGPGTRLLVL.

The chain combines TRBV5-4 with TRBJ2-4; 8 nucleotides match TRBD2. The germline V gene has CDR1 SGHNT and CDR2 YYREEE (reference sequence). J lost 4 bases, V lost 4 bases, and 7 bases had no gene match. The CDR3 sequence is 15 residues long. The CDR3 bases are TGTGCCAGCAGCCGGTCCACTAGCGGAAAAAACATTCAGTACTTC. Its translation is CASSRSTSGKNIQYF.

This clonotype was counted only a few times. V gene TRBV5-1 combines with J gene TRBJ2-3; D gene ambiguous. Trimming pared 1 base from V and 2 bases from J, leaving 14 bases between. This CDR3 contains 16 residues. Germline V gene data show CDR1 as SGHRS and CDR2 as YFSETQ. The CDR3, as DNA: TGCGCCAGCAGCTTGCTGTCGCAGACCCTCACAGATACGCAGTATTTT. Protein: CASSLLSQTLTDTQYF.

This clonotype appeared a few times. The chain is built from TRBV6-1 and TRBJ2-1, with a weak D call TRBD1 (6 bases). Trimming took off 4 bases at V and 4 bases at J, with 17 bases between the two ends. Germline CDR1 MNHNS, CDR2 SASEGT. The CDR3 runs 16 residues. The CDR3, as DNA: TGTGCCAGCAGTGTCATTGTGAGAGGGACATACAATGAGCAGTTCTTC. Translating it yields CASSVIVRGTYNEQFF.

There are many counts of this clonotype. The rearrangement links TRBV11-3 to TRBJ1-2; D unresolved. The CDR3 loop spans 14 amino acids. From germline, CDR1 is SGHNT and CDR2 YENEEA. V lost 5 bases and J lost 1, with 11 bases in between. In DNA, the CDR3 is TGTGCCAGCAGCCCAAGGACCGTTAACTATGGCTACACCTTC. This translates into CASSPRTVNYGYTF. The whole variable domain, filled in from reference TRBV11-3 and TRBJ1-2, reads EAGVVQSPRYKIIEKKQPVAFWCNPISGHNTLYWYLQNLGQGPELLIRYENEEAVDDSQLPKDRFSAERLKGVDSTLKIQPAELGDSAVYLCASSPRTVNYGYTFGSGTRLTVV.

The J gene is TRBJ2-3, the V gene TRBV20-1; 10 nucleotides match TRBD2. In germline, CDR1 is DFQATT, CDR2 SNEGSKA (reference sequence). CDR3 length equals 16 residues. V was clipped by 1 base and J by 2 bases; unmatched bases: 6. The DNA of the CDR3 is TGCAGTGCTAGAGGACGTAGCGGGAGGCTCACAGATACGCAGTATTTT. The encoded protein is CSARGRSGRLTDTQYF.

In its sample, this clonotype was seen a few times. No conserved phenylalanine or tryptophan is present at the end of the CDR3, so a read error is the likely explanation. The DNA is omitted, as the CDR3 cannot be located on it reliably, and the CDR3 follows TCRdb's listing. The rearrangement joins TRBV10-3 to TRBJ2-7; the table gives TRBD2 as D, unverified against the DNA. Germline V gene data show CDR1 as ENHRY and CDR2 as SYGVKD. Including both end residues, the CDR3 is 14 amino acids long. The chain's CDR3 is CAISEGLAGGPPSL.

The rearrangement links TRBV24-1 to TRBJ2-1; 11 bases map to TRBD2. The CDR3 consists of 19 residues. V was clipped by 1 base and J by 2 bases; unmatched bases: 9. CDR1 is KGHDR, CDR2 SFDVKD, per germline. The CDR3: CATSDLRLAGGKTYNEQFF. The CDR3 DNA reads as TGTGCCACCAGTGATTTACGCCTAGCGGGAGGCAAAACCTACAATGAGCAGTTCTTC.

The DNA for the CDR3 is TGTGCCAGCAGTTACCCAGGTTACCAAGAGACCCAGTACTTC. This translates into CASSYPGYQETQYF. The rearrangement joins TRBV6-2 or TRBV6-3 to TRBJ2-5; D ambiguous. From germline, CDR1 is MNHEY and CDR2 SVGEGT. The CDR3 has 14 residues. The ends were cut back, 2 bases at V and 0 bases at J, with 7 bases in the middle.

The chain carries TRBV9 and TRBJ2-5; 7 nucleotides align to TRBD2. V dropped 3 bases and J dropped 2; count of bases not matched to a gene: 7. This CDR3 has 15 amino acids. Germline lookup yields CDR1 SGDLS and CDR2 YYNGEE. As DNA, the CDR3 is TGTGCCAGCAGCGGCCGGGACTATCGACAAGAGACCCAGTACTTC. Its translation: CASSGRDYRQETQYF.

J is TRBJ2-5 and V is TRBV4-1; TRBD2 matches 8 bases. The CDR3 runs 14 residues. Looked up from germline, CDR1 is MGHRA and CDR2 is YSYEKL. The V and J ends lost 7 bases and 5 bases, in that order; junction bases with no gene match: 9. This CDR3 reads CASTREGIGETQYF. CDR3 bases: TGCGCCAGCACCCGGGAGGGGATTGGTGAGACCCAGTACTTC.

V and J are TRBV14 and TRBJ1-3; unclear D gene. The CDR3 is 15 residues long. Trimming stripped 1 base from V and 0 bases from J, with 7 bases between. The germline V gene has CDR1 SGHDN and CDR2 FVKESK. The CDR3 region is CASSQGTGSGNTIYF. Here the CDR3 DNA reads TGTGCCAGCAGCCAAGGGACTGGCTCTGGAAACACCATATATTTT.

This clonotype has a handful of counts. The genes are TRBV7-9 and TRBJ2-1; the match to TRBD2 covers 9 bases. The ends lost 2 bases at V and 6 bases at J; junction bases unmatched: 11. The CDR3 loop spans 17 amino acids. Germline CDR1 reads SEHNR; CDR2 reads FQNEAQ (reference sequence). CDR3 bases: TGTGCCAGCAGCTTATTGGGGGGGGCTAGCGGGATCAATGAGCAGTTCTTC. This encodes CASSLLGGASGINEQFF.

This clonotype was picked up many times. CDR3 sequence reads: CASSQEGGRAYYEQYF. The DNA of the CDR3 is TGCGCCAGCAGCCAAGAGGGGGGCAGAGCTTACTACGAGCAGTACTTC. The chain is built from TRBV4-1 and TRBJ2-7; D may be TRBD1 or TRBD2 (6 bases each). The germline V gene has CDR1 MGHRA and CDR2 YSYEKL. The germline V and J ends were trimmed by 0 bases and 3 bases, with 15 bases remaining between them. The CDR3 extends over 16 amino acids.

This clonotype was detected a few times. The CDR3 region has the DNA TGTGCCAGCAGCACAGGGGTCTACAATGAGCAGTTCTTC. This gives the protein CASSTGVYNEQFF. The chain links TRBV14 to TRBJ2-1; 7 nucleotides match TRBD1. CDR1 SGHDN and CDR2 FVKESK come from the germline V gene. The CDR3 extends over 13 amino acids. The trim removed 5 bases at V and 3 bases at J, leaving 1 base unmatched.